Listed below are T cell receptor beta chains from one sample, sequenced in a study of cytomegalovirus exposure and HLA in healthy donors. Using immunoSEQ multiplex PCR, the repertoire was profiled, and TCRdb retains in-frame clones only, with some absent. This sample has approximately 190,000 clones; about 83% occur once, and the top ten carry about 6%. Sequencing was performed on PBMCs. These receptors came from a woman aged 30 to 39 in good health and CMV-seropositive. Each CDR3 is given with its conserved first and last residue. D genes are given only for firm matches. Size values are once, few and many counts, or a class for expanded clones, and some rows have none.

clone size,D gene,J gene,V gene,CDR3 DNA,CDR3 protein
.,.,TRBJ1-2,TRBV2,TGTGCCAGCAGTGGAACGGAAGGCGAGGATGGCTACACCTTC,CASSGTEGEDGYTF
.,.,TRBJ1-2,TRBV5-4,TGTGCCAGCAGCTTGCTCGGGGAGGACGGCTACACCTTC,CASSLLGEDGYTF
.,.,TRBJ2-3,TRBV29-1,TGCAGCGTTGAAGGAAACCTATACACAGATACGCAGTATTTT,CSVEGNLYTDTQYF
.,TRBD2,TRBJ2-7,TRBV5-4,TGTGCCAGCAGCCGGGGGGGCCCGGGACCCTCCTACGAGCAGTACTTC,CASSRGGPGPSYEQYF
once,.,TRBJ2-2,TRBV9,TGTGCCAGCAGCGTAGCTACGAACACCGGGGAGCTGTTTTTT,CASSVATNTGELFF
.,.,TRBJ2-5,TRBV29-1,TGCAGCGTTAAGAGGGGGGGAGAGACCCAGTACTTC,CSVKRGGETQYF
once,.,TRBJ2-1,TRBV9,TGTGCCAGCAGCGTCTACGGGGAGGATGAGCAGTTCTTC,CASSVYGEDEQFF
.,.,TRBJ2-5,TRBV21-1,TGTGCCAGCAGCAAAGGGGGTAGCGGGAGGAAGACCCAGTACTTC,CASSKGGSGRKTQYF
.,.,TRBJ1-5,TRBV18,TGTGCCAGCTCATCCAGGGGACCCGGGGAGCTGGCTCAGCCCCAGCATTTT,CASSSRGPGELAQPQHF
.,.,TRBJ1-2,TRBV6-5,TGTGCCAGCAGTTACTCGGCAGGGCGTAAACGCTACACCTTC,CASSYSAGRKRYTF
.,TRBD1,TRBJ1-6,TRBV7-2,TGTGCCAGCAGCACAGGGGGGGATAATTCACCCCTCCACTTT,CASSTGGDNSPLHF
.,TRBD2,TRBJ2-7,TRBV7-9,TGTGCCAGCAGCGGGGGACTAGGAATCTACGAGCAGTACTTC,CASSGGLGIYEQYF
.,.,TRBJ2-5,TRBV11-2,TGTGCCAGCAGCTTAGCGGAAGAGACCCAGTACTTC,CASSLAEETQYF
once,.,TRBJ1-5,TRBV11-2,TGTGCCAGCAGCTTAGAGGGGGGACTAGAGCCCCAGCATTTT,CASSLEGGLEPQHF
.,.,TRBJ2-1,TRBV6-1,TGTGCCAGCAGTGAACATCTAGGATACAATGAGCAGTTCTTC,CASSEHLGYNEQFF
.,.,TRBJ1-5,TRBV2,TGTGCCAGCAGTGAAGCGGGAGGCAGGGTGGGTCAGCCCCAGCATTTT,CASSEAGGRVGQPQHF
.,TRBD2,TRBJ2-7,TRBV5-1,TGCGCCAGCAGCTGGGGCGGGAGCTCCTACGAGCAGTACTTC,CASSWGGSSYEQYF
.,.,TRBJ1-5,TRBV6-1,TGTGCCAGCAGTGAAGCTAGACAAACCCAGCATTTT,CASSEARQTQHF
.,.,TRBJ2-7,TRBV5-8,TGTGCCAGCAGCAATCCGGGTACCTACGAGCAGTACTTC,CASSNPGTYEQYF
.,TRBD1,TRBJ2-6,TRBV5-4,TGTGCCAGCAGCTTAACAGGGGGCCTAGGTGATGGGGCCAACGTCCTGACTTTC,CASSLTGGLGDGANVLTF
.,.,TRBJ2-5,TRBV5-4,TGTGCCAGCAGCTTGGGAGGCCAGCAAGAGACCCAGTACTTC,CASSLGGQQETQYF
once,TRBD1,TRBJ2-7,TRBV28,TGTGCCAGCAGTGGCGACAGGGGCTCCTACGAGCAGTACTTC,CASSGDRGSYEQYF
.,TRBD1,TRBJ2-3,TRBV5-1,TGCGCCAGCAGCCCCCCGGGACAGGGGGTCCCTTGGTATTTT,CASSPPGQGVPWYF
.,TRBD1,TRBJ2-6,TRBV6-1,TGTGCCAGCAACCCCGGACAGGGTATGGCCAACGTCCTGACTTTC,CASNPGQGMANVLTF
.,TRBD2,TRBJ2-1,TRBV19,TGTGCCAGCGGGACTACATACAATGAGCAGTTCTTC,CASGTTYNEQFF
.,.,TRBJ2-1,TRBV18,TGTGCCAGCTCACCGCTAGCGCCGAGCTCCTACAATGAGCAGTTCTTC,CASSPLAPSSYNEQFF
.,.,TRBJ2-5,TRBV23-1,TGCGCCAGCAGTCAGCGTCTTAGTCAGGAGCGGCCCTCTGTTGCGGAGACCCAGTACTTC,CASSQRLSQERPSVAETQYF
.,.,TRBJ1-1,TRBV27,TGTGCCAGCAGATATAACACTGAAGCTTTCTTT,CASRYNTEAFF
.,.,TRBJ2-1,TRBV5-4,TGTGCCAGCAGCTCGAAGTTAGCAGATTACAATGAGCAGTTCTTC,CASSSKLADYNEQFF
few,.,TRBJ1-5,TRBV6-5,TGTGCCAGCAGGGACTTGGGACAGCCCCAGCATTTT,CASRDLGQPQHF